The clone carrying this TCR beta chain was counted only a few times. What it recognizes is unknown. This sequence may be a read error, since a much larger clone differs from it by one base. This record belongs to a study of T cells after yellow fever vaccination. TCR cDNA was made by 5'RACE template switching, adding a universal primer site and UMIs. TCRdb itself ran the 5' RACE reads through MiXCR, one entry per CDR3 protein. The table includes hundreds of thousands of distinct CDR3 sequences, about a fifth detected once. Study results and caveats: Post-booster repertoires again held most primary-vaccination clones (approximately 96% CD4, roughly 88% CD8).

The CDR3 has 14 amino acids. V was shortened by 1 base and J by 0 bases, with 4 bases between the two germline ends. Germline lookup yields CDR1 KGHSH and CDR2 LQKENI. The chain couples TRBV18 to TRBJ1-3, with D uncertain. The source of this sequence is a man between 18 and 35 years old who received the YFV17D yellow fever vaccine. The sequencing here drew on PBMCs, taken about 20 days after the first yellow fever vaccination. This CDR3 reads CASSPQNSGNTIYF. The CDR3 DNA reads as TGTGCCAGCTCACCACAGAACTCTGGAAACACCATATATTTT.